Below, 12 T cell receptor beta chains from the same sample are listed, as sequenced in a study of OX40 agonist ivuxolimab in advanced cancers. Sequencing used immunoSEQ multiplex PCR; TCRdb keeps in-frame clones, though not all of them. The sample has 12,000 or so clones, roughly three quarters seen once; the top ten hold 25% to 30%. The material sequenced was CD4+ or CD8+ T cells sorted from blood, taken in a trial of the OX40 agonist ivuxolimab. Receptor source: an adult with an advanced solid tumor such as melanoma, head and neck, liver or kidney cancer.

Regarding this clone: With a much larger clone just one base away, this may be a read error. This chain joins TRBV4-1 and TRBJ2-7, with TRBD2 identical over 10 bases. Unmatched junction bases numbered 13, after V lost 0 bases and J lost 5 bases. CDR3 size: 18 residues. The V gene's germline CDR1 is MGHRA and CDR2 YSYEKL. The CDR3 region is CASSQDGTSEDMRNEQYF. CDR3 sequence (DNA): TGCGCCAGCAGCCAAGATGGGACTAGCGAGGACATGCGGAACGAGCAGTACTTC.

The chain has TRBV4-1 and TRBJ1-5; no clear D. The germline CDR1 and CDR2 sequences are MGHRA and YSYEKL. The CDR3 runs 14 residues. V was pared by 1 base and J by 4 bases, with 8 bases between. The CDR3: CASSQGGSNQPQHF. The CDR3 DNA reads as TGCGCCAGCAGCCAAGGGGGTTCTAATCAGCCCCAGCATTTT.

The rearrangement joins TRBV6-6 to TRBJ1-2; 9 nucleotides match TRBD1. J gave up 8 bases and V 7 bases, and 17 bases lay outside the gene matches. The germline V gene has CDR1 MNHNY and CDR2 SVGAGI (reference sequence). The CDR3 runs 16 residues. The CDR3 sequence is CASIQPGTGTSKGYTF. DNA of the CDR3: TGTGCCAGCATACAACCCGGGACAGGGACTTCTAAGGGCTACACCTTC.

This clone has a single count. The CDR3 here is CASSSTSNQPQHF. For the CDR3, the DNA is TGTGCCAGCAGCTCCACGTCAAATCAGCCCCAGCATTTT. V usage is TRBV27 and J usage is TRBJ1-5, with no clear D. Germline values: CDR1 MNHEY, CDR2 SMNVEV (reference sequence). Trimming shortened V by 6 bases and J by 4 bases, and 10 bases separated the two germline ends. CDR3 length: 13 amino acids.

The rearrangement joins TRBV10-3 to TRBJ2-7, with 9 bases lining up with TRBD1. The junction had 11 bases not matched to a gene; V was cut back by 11 bases and J by 3 bases. Germline V gives CDR1 ENHRY, CDR2 SYGVKD. The CDR3 runs 14 residues. The CDR3 protein is CAAQGANDSYEQYF. CDR3 nucleotide sequence: TGTGCCGCACAGGGGGCTAACGATAGCTACGAGCAGTACTTC.

This chain links TRBV10-2 with TRBJ1-4; the D is unclear. V dropped 9 bases and J dropped 7 bases, with 12 bases sitting between them. The CDR3 covers 12 residues. CDR1 and CDR2 (germline): WSHSY, SAAADI. The CDR3 is CASSLDGEKLFF. CDR3 nucleotide sequence: TGCGCCAGTTCCTTGGACGGTGAAAAACTGTTTTTT.

V gene TRBV7-2 combines with J gene TRBJ2-1, with D uncertain. V was trimmed by 5 bases and J by 6 bases, leaving 11 bases between them. The CDR3 covers 13 residues. CDR1 SGHTA and CDR2 FQGNSA come from the germline V gene. The CDR3 coding sequence is TGTGCCAGCAGCCCACTGGTGGGCAATGAGCAGTTCTTC. As protein: CASSPLVGNEQFF.

The V call is TRBV6-5, the J call TRBJ2-1; perhaps TRBD1 as D (6 bases). CDR1 MNHEY and CDR2 SVGAGI come from the germline V gene. The length of the CDR3 is 16 residues. With 2 bases removed from V and 2 bases from J, the gap between germline ends came to 13 bases. The CDR3 sequence is CASSYGTGMTYNEQFF. The CDR3 coding sequence is TGTGCCAGCAGTTACGGAACAGGGATGACCTACAATGAGCAGTTCTTC.

The rearrangement uses TRBV25-1 and TRBJ2-1; D ambiguous. Trimming took off 8 bases at V and 2 bases at J, with 10 bases between the two ends. The germline V gene has CDR1 MGHDK and CDR2 SYGVNS. CDR3 length: 13 residues. CDR3 amino acids: CASALVTYNEQFF. CDR3 DNA: TGTGCCAGCGCCCTGGTCACCTACAATGAGCAGTTCTTC.

The V call is TRBV5-6, the J call TRBJ1-6, with a tentative D call TRBD1 (5 bases). This CDR3 contains 15 residues. Trimming removed 0 bases from V and 7 bases from J, with 11 bases in between. Germline V CDR1 and CDR2: SGHDT, YYEEEE. CDR3 in DNA: TGTGCCAGCAGCTTGGTTGGGACGGAGAATTCACCCCTCCACTTT. Encoded protein: CASSLVGTENSPLHF.

V and J are TRBV4-1 and TRBJ2-3, with D possibly TRBD2 on 5 matching bases. The CDR3 is 14 residues long. Germline CDR1 MGHRA, CDR2 YSYEKL. Trimming removed 0 bases from V and 3 bases from J, with 7 bases in between. CDR3 region: CASSQERGTDTQYF. CDR3 in DNA: TGCGCCAGCAGCCAAGAGCGCGGGACAGATACGCAGTATTTT.

The chain employs TRBV5-4 and TRBJ1-1; 8 nucleotides match TRBD1. Trimming cost V 2 bases and J 4 bases; bases outside gene matches: 1. The CDR3 has 13 amino acids. Germline loops: CDR1 SGHNT, CDR2 YYREEE (reference sequence). The CDR3, as DNA: TGTGCCAGCAGCTTAGACAGGGGCACTGAAGCTTTCTTT. Its protein product is CASSLDRGTEAFF.